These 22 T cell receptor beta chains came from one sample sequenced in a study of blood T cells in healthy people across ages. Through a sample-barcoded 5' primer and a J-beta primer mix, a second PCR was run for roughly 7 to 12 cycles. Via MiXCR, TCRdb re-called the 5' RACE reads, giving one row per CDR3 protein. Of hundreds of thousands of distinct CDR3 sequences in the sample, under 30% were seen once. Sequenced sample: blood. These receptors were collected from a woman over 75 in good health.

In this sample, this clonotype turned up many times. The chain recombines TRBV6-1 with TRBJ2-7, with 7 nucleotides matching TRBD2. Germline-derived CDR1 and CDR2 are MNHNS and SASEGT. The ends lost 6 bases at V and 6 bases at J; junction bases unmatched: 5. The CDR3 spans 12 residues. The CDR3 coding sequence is TGTGCCAGCAGCTTTCTAGCGGTCGAGCAGTACTTC. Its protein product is CASSFLAVEQYF.

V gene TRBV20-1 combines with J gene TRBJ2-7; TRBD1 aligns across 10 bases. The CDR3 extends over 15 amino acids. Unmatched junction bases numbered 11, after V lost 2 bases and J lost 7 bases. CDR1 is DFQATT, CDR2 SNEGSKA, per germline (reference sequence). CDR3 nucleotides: TGCAGTGCTAGAAAGGTCGACAGGGGGCGGGGGGAGCAGTACTTC. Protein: CSARKVDRGRGEQYF.

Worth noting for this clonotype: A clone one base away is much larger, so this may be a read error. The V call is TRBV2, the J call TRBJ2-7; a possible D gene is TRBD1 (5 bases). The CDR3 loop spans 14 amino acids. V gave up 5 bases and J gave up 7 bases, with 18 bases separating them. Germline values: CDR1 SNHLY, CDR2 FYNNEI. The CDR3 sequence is CASSKIRAGKEQYF. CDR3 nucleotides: TGTGCCAGCAGTAAAATCAGGGCAGGCAAAGAGCAGTACTTC.

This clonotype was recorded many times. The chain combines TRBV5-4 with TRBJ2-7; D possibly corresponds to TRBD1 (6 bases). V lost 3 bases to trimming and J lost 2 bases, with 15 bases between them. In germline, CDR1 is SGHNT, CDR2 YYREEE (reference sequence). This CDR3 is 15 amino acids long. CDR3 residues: CASSSLGQRAYEQYF. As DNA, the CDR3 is TGTGCCAGCAGCTCCCTCGGACAGAGAGCCTACGAGCAGTACTTC. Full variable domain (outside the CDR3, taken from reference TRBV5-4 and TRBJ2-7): ETGVTQSPTHLIKTRGQQVTLRCSSQSGHNTVSWYQQALGQGPQFIFQYYREEENGRGNFPPRFSGLQFPNYSSELNVNALELDDSALYLCASSSLGQRAYEQYFGPGTRLTVT.

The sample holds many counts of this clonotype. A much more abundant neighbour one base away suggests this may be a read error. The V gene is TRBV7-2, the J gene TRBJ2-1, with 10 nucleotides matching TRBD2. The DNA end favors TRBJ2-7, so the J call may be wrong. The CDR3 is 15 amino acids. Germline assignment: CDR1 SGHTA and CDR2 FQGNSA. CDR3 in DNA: TGTGCCAGCAGCTTAGCTAGCGGGGGGTACAATGAGCAGTACTTC. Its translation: CASSLASGGYNEQYF.

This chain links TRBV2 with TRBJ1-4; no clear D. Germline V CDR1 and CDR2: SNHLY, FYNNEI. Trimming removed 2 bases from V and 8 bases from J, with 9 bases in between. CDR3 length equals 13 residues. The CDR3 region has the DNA TGTGCCAGCAGTGAAAACGGGAGAGAAAAACTGTTTTTT. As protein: CASSENGREKLFF.

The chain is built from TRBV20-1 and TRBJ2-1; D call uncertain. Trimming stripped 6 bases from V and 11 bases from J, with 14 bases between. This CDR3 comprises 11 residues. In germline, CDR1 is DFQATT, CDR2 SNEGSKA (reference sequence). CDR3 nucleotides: TGCAGTGCCCAATCCCCGGTTCAGCAGTTCTTC. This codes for CSAQSPVQQFF.

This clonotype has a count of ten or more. The CDR3 DNA is TGCGCCAGCATCGTTGGGGAGACCCAGTACTTC. Its protein product is CASIVGETQYF. This chain uses TRBV5-1 with TRBJ2-5; D call uncertain. Germline V lookup: CDR1 SGHRS, CDR2 YFSETQ. V gave up 6 bases and J gave up 5 bases, with 8 bases separating them. This CDR3 has 11 amino acids. The variable domain in full, completed from reference TRBV5-1 and TRBJ2-5, reads KAGVTQTPRYLIKTRGQQVTLSCSPISGHRSVSWYQQTPGQGLQFLFEYFSETQRNKGNFPGRFSGRQFSNSRSEMNVSTLELGDSALYLCASIVGETQYFGPGTRLLVL.

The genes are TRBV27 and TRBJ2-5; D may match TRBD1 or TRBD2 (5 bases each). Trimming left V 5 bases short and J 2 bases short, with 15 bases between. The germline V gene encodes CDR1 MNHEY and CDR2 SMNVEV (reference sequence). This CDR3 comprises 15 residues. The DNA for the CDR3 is TGTGCCAGCAGTCCCCCGGGGCAGGTTCAAGAGACCCAGTACTTC. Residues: CASSPPGQVQETQYF.

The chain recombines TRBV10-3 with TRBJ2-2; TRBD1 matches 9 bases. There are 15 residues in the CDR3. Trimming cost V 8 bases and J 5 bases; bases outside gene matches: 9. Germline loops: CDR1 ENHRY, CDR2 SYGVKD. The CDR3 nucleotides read TGTGCCATCGGTACGACAGGGGGTCGGACCGGGGAGCTGTTTTTT. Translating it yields CAIGTTGGRTGELFF.

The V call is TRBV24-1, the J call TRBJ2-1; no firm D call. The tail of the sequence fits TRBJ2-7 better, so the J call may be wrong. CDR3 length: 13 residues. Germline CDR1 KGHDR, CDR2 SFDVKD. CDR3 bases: TGTGCCACCGGAGTCCGTTTCTACAATGAGCAGTACTTC. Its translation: CATGVRFYNEQYF.

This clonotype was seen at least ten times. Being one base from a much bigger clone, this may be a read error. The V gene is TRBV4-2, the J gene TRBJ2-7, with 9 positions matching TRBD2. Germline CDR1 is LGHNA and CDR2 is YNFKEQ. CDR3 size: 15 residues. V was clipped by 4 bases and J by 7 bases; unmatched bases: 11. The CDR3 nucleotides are TGTGCCAGCAGCCCCGCGGGGGGGATTTACAATGAGCAGTACTTC. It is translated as CASSPAGGIYNEQYF.

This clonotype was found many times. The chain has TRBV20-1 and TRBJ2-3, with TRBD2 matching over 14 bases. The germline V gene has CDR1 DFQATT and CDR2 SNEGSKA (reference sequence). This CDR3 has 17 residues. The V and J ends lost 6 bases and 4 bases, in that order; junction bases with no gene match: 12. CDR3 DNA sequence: TGCAGTGCCCTGGGACTAGCGGGGGTCAGGGTCTCAGATACGCAGTATTTT. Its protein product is CSALGLAGVRVSDTQYF.

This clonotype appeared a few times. CDR3 in amino acids: CASSEYGAANSPLHF. The CDR3 DNA reads as TGTGCCAGCAGCGAATATGGGGCGGCGAATTCACCCCTCCACTTT. The rearrangement links TRBV9 to TRBJ1-6, with D possibly matching TRBD1 (5 bases). The CDR3 extends over 15 amino acids. With 3 bases removed from V and 7 bases from J, the gap between germline ends came to 14 bases. Germline V gene sequence: CDR1 SGDLS, CDR2 YYNGEE.

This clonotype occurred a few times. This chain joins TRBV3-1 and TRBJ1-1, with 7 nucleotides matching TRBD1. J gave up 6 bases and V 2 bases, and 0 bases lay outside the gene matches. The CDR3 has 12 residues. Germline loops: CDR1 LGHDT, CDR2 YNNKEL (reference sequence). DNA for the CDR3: TGTGCCAGCAGCCAAACAGGGGCTGAAGCTTTCTTT. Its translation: CASSQTGAEAFF.

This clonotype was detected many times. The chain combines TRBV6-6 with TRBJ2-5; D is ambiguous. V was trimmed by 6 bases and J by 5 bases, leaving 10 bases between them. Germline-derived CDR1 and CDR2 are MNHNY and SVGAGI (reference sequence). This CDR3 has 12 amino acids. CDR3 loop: CASSASRETQYF. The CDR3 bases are TGTGCCAGCAGCGCCAGTCGGGAGACCCAGTACTTC.

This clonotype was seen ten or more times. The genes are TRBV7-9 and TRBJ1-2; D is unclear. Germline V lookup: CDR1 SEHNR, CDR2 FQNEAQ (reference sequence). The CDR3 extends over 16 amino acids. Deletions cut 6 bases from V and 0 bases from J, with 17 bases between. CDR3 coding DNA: TGTGCCAGCAGGTCCGTGGACGGTCCAGCTAACTATGGCTACACCTTC. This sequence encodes CASRSVDGPANYGYTF.

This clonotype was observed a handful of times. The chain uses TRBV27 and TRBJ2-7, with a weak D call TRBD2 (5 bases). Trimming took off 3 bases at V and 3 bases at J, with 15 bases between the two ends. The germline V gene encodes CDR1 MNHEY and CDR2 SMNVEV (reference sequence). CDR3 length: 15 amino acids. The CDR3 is CASSLLPGNSYEQYF. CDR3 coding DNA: TGTGCCAGCAGTTTGTTGCCCGGGAACAGCTACGAGCAGTACTTC.

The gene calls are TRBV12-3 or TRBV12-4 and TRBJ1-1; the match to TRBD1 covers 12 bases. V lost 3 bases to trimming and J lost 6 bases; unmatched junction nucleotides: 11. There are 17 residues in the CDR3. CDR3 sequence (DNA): TGTGCCAGCAGTTTCCGAGGGGCCGGGACAGGGGGCTCTGAAGCTTTCTTT. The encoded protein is CASSFRGAGTGGSEAFF.

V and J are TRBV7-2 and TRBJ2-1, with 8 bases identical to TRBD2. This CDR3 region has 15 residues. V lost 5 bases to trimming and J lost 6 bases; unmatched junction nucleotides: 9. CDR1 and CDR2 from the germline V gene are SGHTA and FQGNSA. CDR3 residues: CASSLSGANFNEQFF. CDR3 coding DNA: TGTGCCAGCAGCCTTAGCGGGGCGAACTTCAATGAGCAGTTCTTC.

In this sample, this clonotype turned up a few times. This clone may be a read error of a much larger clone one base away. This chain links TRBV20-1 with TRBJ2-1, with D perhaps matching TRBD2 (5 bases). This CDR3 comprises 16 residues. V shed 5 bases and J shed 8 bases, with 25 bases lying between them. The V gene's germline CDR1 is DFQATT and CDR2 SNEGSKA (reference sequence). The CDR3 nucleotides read TGCAGTGCTCCAGATAGGCGGGCAATTCGGTTGCATGAGCAGTTCTTC. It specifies CSAPDRRAIRLHEQFF.

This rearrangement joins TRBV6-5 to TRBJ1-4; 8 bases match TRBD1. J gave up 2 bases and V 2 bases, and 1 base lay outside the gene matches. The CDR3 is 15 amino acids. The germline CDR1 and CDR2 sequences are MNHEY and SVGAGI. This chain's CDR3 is CASSYRTGTNEKLFF. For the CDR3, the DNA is TGTGCCAGCAGTTACCGGACAGGGACTAATGAAAAACTGTTTTTT.